The 29 T cell receptor beta chains presented below share a single source sample, sequenced in a study of blood T cell repertoires in COVID-19. Sequenced by immunoSEQ multiplex PCR; TCRdb stores in-frame clones only, minus some. In the table there are just over 70,000 clones, 90% to 95% of which are singletons. Sequencing was carried out using peripheral blood. These receptors all stem from a human donor in a cohort sampled during active COVID-19.

V is TRBV6-2 or TRBV6-3 and J is TRBJ1-1; 8 bases match TRBD1. This CDR3 has 13 residues. Losses at the gene ends were 5 bases for V and 6 bases for J; bases not matched to a gene: 5. Germline CDR1 and CDR2: MNHEY and SVGEGT. The chain's CDR3 is CASSHTGGSEAFF. The CDR3 region has the DNA TGTGCCAGCAGTCATACAGGGGGGTCTGAAGCTTTCTTT.

The CDR3 DNA reads TGTGCCAGCAGTTCCCCCGGGAGGGTTGAAGGCTACACCTTC. It encodes CASSSPGRVEGYTF. This chain uses TRBV28 with TRBJ1-2; unclear D gene. V was shortened by 4 bases and J by 8 bases, with 17 bases between the two germline ends. Germline V gene data show CDR1 as MDHEN and CDR2 as SYDVKM. The CDR3 consists of 14 residues.

The chain carries TRBV24-1 and TRBJ1-1; D gene uncertain. CDR1 KGHDR and CDR2 SFDVKD come from the germline V gene. This CDR3 spans 13 amino acids. V lost 3 bases and J lost 8, with 12 bases in between. This chain's CDR3 is CATSDPRVSEAFF. DNA of the CDR3: TGTGCCACCAGTGATCCGAGGGTCTCGGAAGCTTTCTTT.

The chain couples TRBV4-1 to TRBJ1-3; TRBD1 matches at 7 bases. The CDR3 sequence is 14 residues long. The V gene end was trimmed by 2 bases and the J gene end by 2 bases; junction bases not matched to a gene: 0. CDR1 and CDR2 (germline): MGHRA, YSYEKL. CDR3 DNA sequence: TGCGCCAGCAGCCAACAGGGGGCTGGAAACACCATATATTTT. Protein product: CASSQQGAGNTIYF.

The chain employs TRBV5-4 and TRBJ2-7; D is possibly TRBD2 (7 bases). Trimming removed 7 bases from V and 2 bases from J, with 16 bases in between. The CDR3 has 14 amino acids. From germline, CDR1 is SGHNT and CDR2 YYREEE (reference sequence). The CDR3 loop is CASRREGGPYEQYF. CDR3 nucleotide sequence: TGTGCCAGCCGCCGCGAGGGGGGGCCCTACGAGCAGTACTTC.

CDR3 protein: CASSLLGQGVSYEQYF. The CDR3 region has the DNA TGTGCCAGCAGTTTACTGGGACAGGGAGTTAGCTACGAGCAGTACTTC. The V call is TRBV28, the J call TRBJ2-7, with 9 positions matching TRBD1. From germline, CDR1 is MDHEN and CDR2 SYDVKM. J gave up 3 bases and V 2 bases, and 8 bases lay outside the gene matches. The CDR3 sequence is 16 residues long.

The genes are TRBV4-3 and TRBJ1-3; tentative D call: TRBD1 (6 bases). CDR3 size: 16 residues. The V end lost 0 bases, the J end lost 4 bases, and 13 bases lay between the germline ends. The V gene's germline CDR1 is LGHNA and CDR2 YSLEER. The CDR3 region has the DNA TGCGCCAGCAGCCAAGATGTACAGGGACGGGGAAACACCATATATTTT. It codes for CASSQDVQGRGNTIYF.

This sequence joins TRBV9 and TRBJ1-2; weak D call: TRBD1 (6 bases). Germline values: CDR1 SGDLS, CDR2 YYNGEE. The CDR3 covers 15 residues. V was clipped by 2 bases and J by 5 bases, with 16 bases between them. In nucleotides, the CDR3 is TGTGCCAGCAGCGTGAACAGGGTGAACGATTATGGCTACACCTTC. This codes for CASSVNRVNDYGYTF.

The V and J genes are TRBV5-8 and TRBJ2-5; D may be TRBD2 (5 bases). The CDR3 runs to 16 residues. Germline CDR1 SGHTS, CDR2 YDEGEE. V was pared by 4 bases and J by 5 bases, with 21 bases between. Written as DNA, the CDR3 is TGTGCCAGCAGCCAAAGTCCGGGGTTTTTGGCTGAGACCCAGTACTTC. Its protein is CASSQSPGFLAETQYF. The variable domain in full, with the rest retrieved from reference TRBV5-8 and TRBJ2-5, is EAGVTQSPTHLIKTRGQQATLRCSPISGHTSVYWYQQALGLGLQFLLWYDEGEERNRGNFPPRFSGRQFPNYSSELNVNALELEDSALYLCASSQSPGFLAETQYFGPGTRLLVL.

This clone came up once. The V gene is TRBV19, the J gene TRBJ1-1; 8 bases fit TRBD1. From germline, CDR1 is LNHDA and CDR2 SQIVND (reference sequence). V was clipped by 5 bases and J by 4 bases; unmatched bases: 9. The CDR3 has 15 amino acids. DNA of the CDR3: TGTGCCAGTAGTGTCCCCAGGGGGCGGGGCACTGAAGCTTTCTTT. Translating gives CASSVPRGRGTEAFF.

V is TRBV6-5 and J is TRBJ2-5; perhaps TRBD2 as D (5 bases). CDR1 and CDR2 (germline): MNHEY, SVGAGI. Trimming took 5 bases from V and 5 from J, leaving 18 bases between them. There are 15 residues in the CDR3. DNA of the CDR3: TGTGCCAGCAGTACCCCCAGGACTGGCCGGGAGACCCAGTACTTC. It yields the protein CASSTPRTGRETQYF.

This sequence joins TRBV29-1 and TRBJ2-4, with D hard to call. Germline V lookup: CDR1 SQVTM, CDR2 ANQGSEA. The length of the CDR3 is 15 residues. The germline V and J ends were trimmed by 3 bases and 3 bases, with 15 bases remaining between them. The CDR3 loop is CSVEGEVSDKNIQYF. The CDR3 DNA follows: TGCAGCGTTGAGGGCGAAGTCTCGGACAAAAACATTCAGTACTTC.

Here the CDR3 reads CAISAGYGDYGYTF. Written as DNA, the CDR3 is TGTGCCATCAGTGCCGGGTACGGGGACTATGGCTACACCTTC. J is TRBJ1-2 and V is TRBV10-3; no clear D gene. In germline, CDR1 is ENHRY, CDR2 SYGVKD. V lost 4 bases to trimming and J lost 3 bases, with 12 bases between them. This CDR3 region has 14 residues.

The CDR3 DNA reads TGTGCCAGCAGTTACTCGACAGGGCTTATGGACTATGGCTACACCTTC. Translation gives CASSYSTGLMDYGYTF. This rearrangement joins TRBV6-5 to TRBJ1-2, with 7 bases lining up with TRBD1. With 0 bases clipped from V and 3 bases from J, the junction kept 7 bases outside the gene matches. Germline lookup yields CDR1 MNHEY and CDR2 SVGAGI. The CDR3 is 16 amino acids.

This chain connects TRBV6-6 to TRBJ2-6; D gene uncertain. From germline, CDR1 is MNHNY and CDR2 SVGAGI (reference sequence). Trimming shortened V by 7 bases and J by 0 bases, and 10 bases separated the two germline ends. The CDR3 length is 15 residues. CDR3 region: CASIPRFSGANVLTF. CDR3 nucleotides: TGTGCCAGCATCCCGAGGTTCTCTGGGGCCAACGTCCTGACTTTC.

The rearrangement uses TRBV27 and TRBJ1-1; D ambiguous. The V end was cut by 6 bases, the J end by 1 base, with 9 bases between. The germline V gene encodes CDR1 MNHEY and CDR2 SMNVEV (reference sequence). The CDR3 has 13 amino acids. The CDR3 DNA reads as TGTGCCAGCAGACCGAGGGAGAACACTGAAGCTTTCTTT. This codes for CASRPRENTEAFF.

The chain employs TRBV18 and TRBJ2-7; the match to TRBD1 covers 9 bases. Looked up from germline, CDR1 is KGHSH and CDR2 is LQKENI. This CDR3 is 15 amino acids long. The V segment lost 4 bases and the J segment 4 bases; nucleotides outside the gene matches: 8. CDR3 in amino acids: CASSLGTGRGYEQYF. The CDR3 DNA follows: TGTGCCAGCTCACTCGGGACAGGGAGGGGTTACGAGCAGTACTTC.

The chain recombines TRBV18 with TRBJ2-7, with 8 bases identical to TRBD1. The ends lost 3 bases at V and 5 bases at J; junction bases unmatched: 9. This CDR3 is 15 amino acids long. Germline CDR1 is KGHSH and CDR2 is LQKENI. The DNA for the CDR3 is TGTGCCAGCTCACCCCTTCGGACAGGGAACCACGAGCAGTACTTC. It translates to CASSPLRTGNHEQYF.

This chain links TRBV5-4 with TRBJ1-2; D is unresolved. The V end lost 2 bases, the J end lost 8 bases, and 13 bases lay between the germline ends. CDR1 is SGHNT and CDR2 is YYREEE in the germline V gene (reference sequence). The CDR3 totals 13 residues. CDR3 DNA: TGTGCCAGCAGCTTAGGGCGAGCGGGGGGCTACACCTTC. Translation: CASSLGRAGGYTF. Full variable domain (rest looked up from reference TRBV5-4 and TRBJ1-2): ETGVTQSPTHLIKTRGQQVTLRCSSQSGHNTVSWYQQALGQGPQFIFQYYREEENGRGNFPPRFSGLQFPNYSSELNVNALELDDSALYLCASSLGRAGGYTFGSGTRLTVV.

This clone was recorded a few times. The V and J genes are TRBV5-6 and TRBJ1-3, with 9 bases fitting TRBD1. The germline gives CDR1 SGHDT, CDR2 YYEEEE. The CDR3 has 19 residues. V gave up 3 bases and J gave up 3 bases; unmatched junction bases: 16. As DNA, the CDR3 is TGTGCCAGCAGCTGGGGACAGGGTCAGTTCTATGTCGATGGAAACACCATATATTTT. Amino acids: CASSWGQGQFYVDGNTIYF.

The rearrangement joins TRBV10-3 to TRBJ1-2; 9 bases fit TRBD1. This CDR3 region has 15 residues. The ends lost 0 bases at V and 6 bases at J; junction bases unmatched: 5. CDR1 and CDR2 from the germline V gene are ENHRY and SYGVKD. CDR3 sequence reads: CAISESDRGADGYTF. Here the CDR3 DNA reads TGTGCCATCAGTGAGTCGGACAGGGGCGCGGATGGCTACACCTTC.

This sequence joins TRBV5-4 and TRBJ2-3, with 13 bases matching TRBD2. Germline V gene data show CDR1 as SGHNT and CDR2 as YYREEE (reference sequence). Trimming took 2 bases from V and 5 from J; bases not matched to a gene: 2. This CDR3 spans 15 amino acids. The CDR3 protein is CASSLLAGGLDTQYF. CDR3 coding DNA: TGTGCCAGCAGCTTACTAGCGGGGGGGCTAGATACGCAGTATTTT.

About this clone: One end of the junction varies from germline; a read error may be responsible. V gene TRBV6-5 combines with J gene TRBJ1-1; D is unresolved. This CDR3 contains 11 residues. The germline CDR1 and CDR2 sequences are MNHEY and SVGAGI. The CDR3: CASSSGALHIF. The DNA of the CDR3 is TGTGCCAGCAGTTCGGGAGCCCTACACATCTTT.

This chain connects TRBV7-3 to TRBJ2-6; TRBD1 agrees at 10 bases. CDR3 size: 19 residues. Germline V gene lookup returns CDR1 SGHTA and CDR2 FQGTGA. V lost 6 bases to trimming and J lost 0 bases; unmatched junction nucleotides: 11. CDR3 nucleotides: TGTGCCAGCAGGCCTACGGGACAGGGGTTACGCTCTGGGGCCAACGTCCTGACTTTC. Residues: CASRPTGQGLRSGANVLTF.

The chain combines TRBV5-1 with TRBJ2-7, with D maybe TRBD2 (6 bases). Per the germline V gene, CDR1 is SGHRS and CDR2 is YFSETQ. V lost 0 bases to trimming and J lost 0 bases, with 13 bases between them. This CDR3 spans 16 amino acids. The CDR3 loop is CASSLDGRGGSYEQYF. The CDR3 DNA is TGCGCCAGCAGCTTGGACGGAAGGGGAGGCTCCTACGAGCAGTACTTC.

V usage is TRBV6-6 and J usage is TRBJ2-1; TRBD1 aligns across 9 bases. V was pared by 9 bases and J by 7 bases, with 16 bases of the junction left unmatched. The CDR3 runs 16 residues. Germline values: CDR1 MNHNY, CDR2 SVGAGI (reference sequence). CDR3 nucleotides: TGTGCCAGTTTGAATGGCCCTGGACAGGGGAGGAATGAGCAGTTCTTC. Translating gives CASLNGPGQGRNEQFF.

This clone was counted once. J is TRBJ2-4 and V is TRBV6-8; maybe TRBD2 (6 bases). The CDR3 is 17 residues long. The germline V and J ends were trimmed by 2 bases and 0 bases, with 14 bases remaining between them. From germline, CDR1 is MNHGY and CDR2 SAAAGT. The CDR3: CASSYSGREEAKNIQYF. CDR3 bases: TGTGCCAGCAGTTACAGCGGGCGGGAAGAAGCCAAAAACATTCAGTACTTC.

The rearrangement links TRBV10-3 to TRBJ1-4; 7 nucleotides agree with TRBD1. The CDR3 length is 18 residues. Looked up from germline, CDR1 is ENHRY and CDR2 is SYGVKD. J gave up 7 bases and V 4 bases, and 18 bases lay outside the gene matches. CDR3 residues: CAISAYKQGPPSGEKLFF. Written as DNA, the CDR3 is TGTGCCATCAGTGCCTACAAACAGGGGCCCCCCTCGGGTGAAAAACTGTTTTTT.

The CDR3 region is CASSAVPYYEQYF. CDR3 nucleotide sequence: TGTGCCAGCAGTGCGGTCCCTTACTACGAGCAGTACTTC. This chain joins TRBV2 and TRBJ2-7; D unclear. The germline V gene encodes CDR1 SNHLY and CDR2 FYNNEI. Deletions cut 4 bases from V and 3 bases from J, with 10 bases between. This CDR3 is 13 amino acids long. Full variable domain (outside the CDR3, taken from reference TRBV2 and TRBJ2-7): EPEVTQTPSHQVTQMGQEVILRCVPISNHLYFYWYRQILGQKVEFLVSFYNNEISEKSEIFDDQFSVERPDGSNFTLKIRSTKLEDSAMYFCASSAVPYYEQYFGPGTRLTVT.